This record concerns one T cell receptor beta chain sequence. Its antigen is still unknown. Germline assignment: CDR1 MNHNS and CDR2 SASEGT. The ends lost 2 bases at V and 0 bases at J; junction bases unmatched: 9. The CDR3 spans 19 residues. This sample was included in a study of CD8 T cells in ankylosing spondylitis. Broader study findings: Some of the motif variants had earlier been found in reactive arthritis patients' fluid and blood. Characteristic, it appeared, of ankylosing spondylitis blood was a TCR beta motif of roughly 8 highly homologous variants.

TCRdb ran MiXCR on the 5' RACE reads and lists one entry per CDR3 protein. Here the sample spans approximately 400,000 distinct CDR3 sequences, roughly 25% being singletons. The gene calls are TRBV6-1 and TRBJ2-1, with 11 bases that match TRBD2. Sequencing used blood, either unsorted or a sorted T cell fraction (not recorded which). The TCR sequence derives from a male donor with ankylosing spondylitis. The CDR3 sequence: CASSEWASGRSSSYNEQFF. CDR3 sequence (DNA): TGTGCCAGCAGTGAATGGGCTAGCGGGAGGTCCAGCTCCTACAATGAGCAGTTCTTC.